This T cell receptor beta chain appears in the sequencing data of a study of cytomegalovirus exposure and HLA in healthy donors. About the study: HLA-typed donors were the source of tens of millions of unique TCRs, which an early data release held. Overall study results and limits: With later analysis, a missense DCLRE1C variant became linked to TCR beta V- and J-gene trimming. Per a prior analysis, the majority of TCR beta V segments were productive roughly 90% or roughly 30% of the time.

To note about this clone: Its antigen remains unidentified.

With 60 Vbeta and 13 Jbeta primers, the PCR was carried out. The data were produced by immunoSEQ multiplex PCR, yet TCRdb's version contains in-frame clones alone and is incomplete. The clone table shows some 110,000 clones, with the ten largest holding 6.5% to 7%. V was pared by 3 bases and J by 6 bases, with 8 bases of the junction left unmatched. The CDR3 loop spans 15 amino acids. CDR1 MGHRA and CDR2 YSYEKL come from the germline V gene. The sequenced sample consisted of PBMCs. This clonotype was obtained from a man aged 35 to 55 in good health and CMV-seropositive. The genes are TRBV4-1 and TRBJ2-3; the match to TRBD2 covers 8 bases. This CDR3 is CASSQQAGVGDTQYF. In nucleotides, the CDR3 is TGCGCCAGCAGCCAGCAAGCGGGAGTCGGTGATACGCAGTATTTT.